The entry below describes one T cell receptor beta chain. The data were obtained in a study of control samples from healthy donors and cancer patients. Using immunoSEQ multiplex PCR, the repertoire was profiled, and TCRdb retains in-frame clones only, with some absent. The sample consists of about 120,000 clones, approximately 90% of them appearing once. The germline V gene encodes CDR1 SGHTA and CDR2 FQGNSA. Trimming pared 6 bases from V and 10 bases from J, leaving 13 bases between. The CDR3 consists of 12 residues. This receptor was obtained from a woman aged 70-85 years in good health. The sample was blood. The chain employs TRBV7-2 and TRBJ2-4; tentatively, D is TRBD2 (5 bases). CDR3 sequence: CASRDFRGIQYF. DNA of the CDR3: TGTGCCAGCAGGGACTTCCGTGGGATTCAGTACTTC.